The clone carrying this T cell receptor (beta chain) was seen repeatedly, ten times or more. Its antigen is not identified. Assembly of TCR beta libraries relied on iRepertoire HTBI primers together with Arm-PCR of CDR3 regions. In the original workflow: Identification yielded 55 to 75 TRBV and approximately 13 TRBJ segments across samples. TCRdb re-called the multiplex PCR reads with MiXCR, one entry per CDR3 protein. The V and J calls follow TCRdb's processing rather than the paper's. This repertoire shows a few hundred thousand distinct CDR3 sequences, roughly 12% found once; its top ten account for 15% to 20%. The data are from a study of regulatory T cells in long-lasting Graves disease. The length of the CDR3 is 14 residues. V lost 2 bases and J lost 4, with 12 bases in between. Looked up from germline, CDR1 is MNHNS and CDR2 is SASEGT. Study outcomes and limitations: Less diverse TCR repertoires were seen in persistent Graves' patients than in newly diagnosed ones.

The time point here: newly diagnosed GD, antithyroid drugs for less than 3 months. PBMCs provided the RNA from which the TCR library was made. The sample was also linked to a second study, of T cells in Graves' hyperthyroidism and ophthalmopathy.

This sequence was found in a young woman with Graves disease. The source was peripheral blood mononuclear cells (PBMCs), collected at new diagnosis, from a patient treated with antithyroid drugs. The chain uses TRBV6-1 and TRBJ2-7; TRBD1 might be the D (6 bases). The chain's CDR3 is CASSEFGRGYEQYF. The CDR3 DNA follows: TGTGCCAGCAGTGAATTTGGCAGGGGTTACGAGCAGTACTTC.